This entry lists 21 T cell receptor beta chains sequenced from one sample in a study of blood T cell repertoires in COVID-19. Profiled with immunoSEQ multiplex PCR; TCRdb holds only in-frame clones, not every one. This sample yields 35,000 to 50,000 clones, of which roughly 80% are seen a single time; about 9% belongs to the top ten. The specimen was peripheral blood. The receptors originated from a man in his 60s in a cohort sampled during active COVID-19.

This rearrangement joins TRBV6-1 to TRBJ1-4, with D possibly TRBD1 on 5 matching bases. Trimming stripped 2 bases from V and 7 bases from J, with 11 bases between. The length of the CDR3 is 14 residues. In germline, CDR1 is MNHNS, CDR2 SASEGT. The CDR3 loop is CASSEQGMVEKLFF. The DNA for the CDR3 is TGTGCCAGCAGTGAACAGGGCATGGTTGAAAAACTGTTTTTT.

This clone was recorded a few times. CDR3 residues: CASSWGQGGNQPQHF. The CDR3 nucleotides are TGTGCCAGCAGCTGGGGACAGGGAGGCAATCAGCCCCAGCATTTT. The J gene is TRBJ1-5, the V gene TRBV5-8, with 9 bases aligning to TRBD1. The germline gives CDR1 SGHTS, CDR2 YDEGEE. CDR3 size: 15 residues. J was trimmed by 2 bases and V by 3 bases; bases with no gene match: 3.

This clone was seen more than once but under ten times. The chain carries TRBV7-9 and TRBJ2-7; TRBD1 might be the D (6 bases). Germline V gene data show CDR1 as SEHNR and CDR2 as FQNEAQ (reference sequence). The V end lost 8 bases, the J end lost 2 bases, and 13 bases lay between the germline ends. The CDR3 consists of 13 residues. CDR3 residues: CASGYRATYEQYF. The CDR3 coding sequence is TGTGCCAGCGGATACAGGGCTACCTACGAGCAGTACTTC.

This clone has only a few counts. CDR3 loop: CASSLGSGGTEAFF. CDR3 DNA: TGTGCCAGCAGCCTAGGGTCAGGGGGCACTGAAGCTTTCTTT. V usage is TRBV7-9 and J usage is TRBJ1-1; 7 bases align to TRBD1. The germline V gene has CDR1 SEHNR and CDR2 FQNEAQ (reference sequence). V gave up 5 bases and J gave up 4 bases; unmatched junction bases: 7. The CDR3 consists of 14 residues.

The chain links TRBV6-6 to TRBJ1-6; unclear D gene. The CDR3 covers 15 residues. Trimming removed 6 bases from V and 0 bases from J, with 9 bases in between. Germline CDR1 MNHNY, CDR2 SVGAGI (reference sequence). The CDR3 is CASRYGSSYNSPLHF. Here the CDR3 DNA reads TGTGCCAGCAGGTACGGGAGCTCCTATAATTCACCCCTCCACTTT.

V is TRBV11-2 and J is TRBJ1-1, with 7 bases lining up with TRBD1. The CDR3 extends over 14 amino acids. V lost 1 base, J lost 7 bases, and 6 bases stayed unmatched. Germline CDR1 SGHAT, CDR2 FQNNGV. The CDR3 DNA is TGTGCCAGCAGCTTAGGGTTGGACAGGAGTGAAGCTTTCTTT. It encodes CASSLGLDRSEAFF.

The rearrangement links TRBV27 to TRBJ1-5; the D gene is possibly TRBD1 (6 bases). Germline CDR1 reads MNHEY; CDR2 reads SMNVEV (reference sequence). The CDR3 runs 14 residues. Between the trimmed V and J ends, which lost 2 bases and 4 bases, there was a span of 9 bases. The CDR3 DNA is TGTGCCAGCAGTTTAGGGCAGGGGAATCAGCCCCAGCATTTT. Amino acid sequence: CASSLGQGNQPQHF.

The rearrangement joins TRBV5-1 to TRBJ2-3, with D perhaps TRBD2 (5 bases). The ends were cut back, 4 bases at V and 2 bases at J, with 11 bases in the middle. Germline assignment: CDR1 SGHRS and CDR2 YFSETQ. The CDR3 has 14 residues. The DNA for the CDR3 is TGCGCCAGCAGCCCCGAACGGGACACAGATACGCAGTATTTT. As protein: CASSPERDTDTQYF.

The sample holds a few counts of this clone. The chain joins TRBV3-1 (or the pseudogene TRBV3-2) to TRBJ2-2; D not certain. Trimming removed 1 base at V and 7 bases at J, with 10 bases between. Germline lookup yields CDR1 LGHDT and CDR2 YNNKEL (reference sequence). The CDR3 is made up of 14 amino acids. CDR3 sequence (DNA): TGTGCCAGCAGCCAAGGCTACCTCGGCGGGGAGCTGTTTTTT. Translating it yields CASSQGYLGGELFF.

J is TRBJ1-1 and V is TRBV19, with a possible D match to TRBD1 (5 bases). Trimming left V 5 bases short and J 4 bases short, with 17 bases between. The CDR3 runs 15 residues. CDR1 is LNHDA, CDR2 SQIVND, per germline (reference sequence). The CDR3 loop reads CASSPIQVAVTEAFF. The CDR3 bases are TGTGCCAGTAGTCCCATACAGGTGGCGGTCACTGAAGCTTTCTTT.

Worth noting for this clone: The junction departs from germline at one end; a sequencing error may be responsible. The chain joins TRBV5-1 to TRBJ1-2; 7 bases match TRBD1. The CDR3 is made up of 12 amino acids. Germline V lookup: CDR1 SGHRS, CDR2 YFSETQ. In nucleotides, the CDR3 is TGCGCCAGCAGCCTACGACAGGGTAGCCGTGTCTTC. It specifies CASSLRQGSRVF. Together with reference TRBV5-1 and TRBJ1-2, the CDR3 gives the full variable domain: KAGVTQTPRYLIKTRGQQVTLSCSPISGHRSVSWYQQTPGQGLQFLFEYFSETQRNKGNFPGRFSGRQFSNSRSEMNVSTLELGDSALYLCASSLRQGSRVFGSGTRLTVV.

The chain recombines TRBV9 with TRBJ2-5; 11 bases fit TRBD2. The CDR3 spans 17 residues. The trim removed 0 bases at V and 4 bases at J, leaving 8 bases unmatched. CDR1 and CDR2 from the germline V gene are SGDLS and YYNGEE. Here the CDR3 DNA reads TGTGCCAGCAGCGTAGGAAGTAGCGGGGGGGCAGGAGAGACCCAGTACTTC. Translated: CASSVGSSGGAGETQYF.

The CDR3 is CSALPDRVAFF. The CDR3 DNA follows: TGCAGTGCCCTGCCAGACAGGGTAGCTTTCTTT. The chain is built from TRBV20-1 and TRBJ1-1, with 7 bases identical to TRBD1. Trimming cost V 6 bases and J 10 bases; bases outside gene matches: 8. Germline CDR1 reads DFQATT; CDR2 reads SNEGSKA (reference sequence). The CDR3 runs 11 residues.

The chain combines TRBV10-2 with TRBJ1-6; TRBD1 matches 11 bases. V trimming: 6 bases; J trimming: 11 bases; junction bases outside the gene matches: 6. Looked up from germline, CDR1 is WSHSY and CDR2 is SAAADI. The CDR3 has 14 residues. In DNA, the CDR3 is TGCGCCAGCAGCCACGGACAGGGGGCACCACCCCTCCACTTT. It codes for CASSHGQGAPPLHF.

The V call is TRBV5-1, the J call TRBJ1-1; 8 positions agree with TRBD1. The CDR3 covers 13 residues. Germline CDR1 SGHRS, CDR2 YFSETQ. V was pared by 5 bases and J by 5 bases, with 5 bases of the junction left unmatched. CDR3: CASRTGESTEAFF. Written as DNA, the CDR3 is TGCGCCAGCAGGACAGGGGAAAGTACTGAAGCTTTCTTT.

This clone was observed once. The chain carries TRBV14 and TRBJ2-3; D is perhaps TRBD2 (6 bases). This CDR3 has 13 amino acids. Trimming stripped 4 bases from V and 14 bases from J, with 19 bases between. The germline V gene has CDR1 SGHDN and CDR2 FVKESK. The CDR3 protein is CASSPQVDGRPYF. The CDR3 nucleotides are TGTGCCAGCAGCCCCCAGGTGGATGGGAGGCCGTATTTT.

This clone has only one observation. The chain uses TRBV18 and TRBJ2-3, with a weak D call TRBD1 (6 bases). Between the trimmed V and J ends, which lost 5 bases and 1 base, there was a span of 13 bases. The CDR3 contains 15 residues. CDR1 is KGHSH, CDR2 LQKENI, per germline. In DNA, the CDR3 is TGTGCCAGCTCATTAATGACAGGCGGCACAGATACGCAGTATTTT. Amino acid sequence: CASSLMTGGTDTQYF.

The chain recombines TRBV5-8 with TRBJ2-2, with a possible D match to TRBD1 (5 bases). Per germline, CDR1 SGHTS and CDR2 YDEGEE. Trimming cost V 4 bases and J 0 bases, with 10 bases left between them. The CDR3 is 15 amino acids. The CDR3 is CASSPWTTNTGELFF. CDR3 DNA sequence: TGTGCCAGCAGCCCCTGGACAACGAACACCGGGGAGCTGTTTTTT.

This rearrangement joins TRBV27 to TRBJ1-1; 7 nucleotides align to TRBD1. The CDR3 has 15 amino acids. V lost 6 bases to trimming and J lost 2 bases; unmatched junction nucleotides: 9. Germline CDR1 is MNHEY and CDR2 is SMNVEV (reference sequence). The CDR3 loop is CASRDSQGRNTEAFF. The DNA of the CDR3 is TGTGCCAGCAGGGACTCACAGGGGAGAAACACTGAAGCTTTCTTT.

This clone was seen only once. The chain employs TRBV7-8 and TRBJ1-6; no clear D gene. The CDR3 length is 14 residues. Germline lookup yields CDR1 SGHVS and CDR2 FQNEAQ. Trimming cost V 1 base and J 9 bases, with 10 bases left between them. CDR3 residues: CASSLGGSGSPLHF. The CDR3 region has the DNA TGTGCCAGCAGCTTAGGAGGGTCTGGTTCACCCCTCCACTTT.

This chain uses TRBV19 with TRBJ1-5; 7 bases are shared with TRBD1. CDR1 LNHDA and CDR2 SQIVND come from the germline V gene (reference sequence). After removal of 4 bases from V and 0 bases from J, the junction contained 6 bases not matched to a gene. The CDR3 is 16 amino acids. CDR3 region: CASSNRDSYSNQPQHF. CDR3 nucleotides: TGTGCCAGTAGTAACCGGGACAGCTATAGCAATCAGCCCCAGCATTTT. Supplemented by reference TRBV19 and TRBJ1-5, the full variable domain reads DGGITQSPKYLFRKEGQNVTLSCEQNLNHDAMYWYRQDPGQGLRLIYYSQIVNDFQKGDIAEGYSVSREKKESFPLTVTSAQKNPTAFYLCASSNRDSYSNQPQHFGDGTRLSIL.